The clone carrying this T cell receptor beta chain has only a few counts. Its target is not known. The V gene's germline CDR1 is MGHDK and CDR2 SYGVNS. The V end lost 5 bases, the J end lost 12 bases, and 13 bases lay between the germline ends. CDR3 length: 12 residues. In TCRdb, the RT-PCR reads were re-called with MiXCR into one record per CDR3 protein. The sample lists around 500,000 distinct CDR3 sequences; approximately 11% were seen once. The data originate from a study of response to subunit inactivated influenza vaccine. Findings of the study overall: It was the authors' suggestion that each seasonal influenza vaccination recruits few new T cells.

The chain has TRBV25-1 and TRBJ2-2; D ambiguous. The clonotype was recovered from a man aged 45-60 years who received an inactivated influenza vaccine. The sequencing used PBMCs from blood, collected about 40 days after vaccination. The chain's CDR3 is CASSSTRGKLFF. DNA of the CDR3: TGTGCCAGCAGTTCGACTCGTGGAAAGCTGTTTTTT.